Below are 8 T cell receptor beta chains sequenced from a single sample in a study of CD8 T cells in Susac syndrome (dated by TCRdb to between 2018 and 2020). Library construction relied on the immunoSEQ multiplex PCR assay. RNA was extracted using the RNeasy kit, and roughly 0.5 to 1 microgram was reverse transcribed with random hexamers. TCRdb reprocessing: public reads trimmed at Q25 with fastp, clones called with MiXCR, in-frame beta chains kept. Identical CDR3 protein sequences are pooled into one entry, listed with their most common genes and DNA. Counted in this sample were approximately 230,000 distinct CDR3 sequences; just under 95% of them appeared once. 0.065% to 0.075% of the sample is in the top ten clones. The sequenced sample consisted of CD4+ T cells from PBMCs. The receptors here all came from a human donor with multiple sclerosis.

This chain joins TRBV5-6 and TRBJ2-7, with 10 positions matching TRBD2. Per germline, CDR1 SGHDT and CDR2 YYEEEE. The CDR3 loop spans 17 amino acids. The V gene end was trimmed by 1 base and the J gene end by 0 bases; junction bases not matched to a gene: 7. CDR3 sequence (DNA): TGTGCCAGCAGCTTGTGGGCTAGCGGGGGCCCCTCCTACGAGCAGTACTTC. It is translated as CASSLWASGGPSYEQYF.

The CDR3 sequence is CASSHVPGSNEQYF. Here the CDR3 DNA reads TGTGCCAGCAGCCATGTACCTGGGTCCAACGAGCAGTACTTC. The chain employs TRBV28 and TRBJ2-7, with D unresolved. Germline lookup yields CDR1 MDHEN and CDR2 SYDVKM. This CDR3 region has 14 residues. Deletions cut 6 bases from V and 5 bases from J, with 17 bases between.

The chain combines TRBV5-5 with TRBJ1-1; no definite D call. The germline V gene has CDR1 SGHKS and CDR2 YYEKEE (reference sequence). The ends were cut back, 3 bases at V and 1 base at J, with 10 bases in the middle. The CDR3 runs to 14 residues. Here the CDR3 reads CASSYMFTNTEAFF. The CDR3 DNA sequence: TGTGCCAGCAGCTATATGTTCACGAACACTGAAGCTTTCTTT.

The rearrangement joins TRBV19 to TRBJ1-5, with no clear D. This CDR3 spans 14 amino acids. Trimming took off 6 bases at V and 0 bases at J, with 9 bases between the two ends. The V gene's germline CDR1 is LNHDA and CDR2 SQIVND (reference sequence). The CDR3 sequence is CASSGSHSNQPQHF. CDR3 in DNA: TGTGCCAGTAGCGGGAGCCATAGCAATCAGCCCCAGCATTTT.

The chain carries TRBV6-9 and TRBJ2-5; D may be TRBD2 (5 bases). The length of the CDR3 is 14 residues. Germline V lookup: CDR1 MNHGY, CDR2 SVAAGI. Trimming took off 1 base at V and 2 bases at J, with 8 bases between the two ends. CDR3 loop: CASSYYGNQETQYF. The CDR3 DNA reads as TGTGCCAGCAGTTATTACGGGAATCAAGAGACCCAGTACTTC.

The V and J genes are TRBV30 and TRBJ2-5; TRBD2 matches at 7 bases. CDR1 and CDR2 (germline): GTSNPN, SVGIG (reference sequence). J gave up 4 bases and V 6 bases, and 5 bases lay outside the gene matches. The CDR3 loop spans 12 amino acids. The CDR3 spells CACWGGRETQYF. CDR3 in DNA: TGTGCCTGCTGGGGAGGGAGAGAGACCCAGTACTTC.

This clonotype occurred once. The chain links TRBV19 to TRBJ1-5; D may be TRBD1 (6 bases). With 6 bases removed from V and 0 bases from J, the gap between germline ends came to 12 bases. Per germline, CDR1 LNHDA and CDR2 SQIVND (reference sequence). The CDR3 consists of 15 residues. CDR3 DNA sequence: TGTGCCAGTAGCCCAGGGGCCCATAGCAATCAGCCCCAGCATTTT. This encodes CASSPGAHSNQPQHF. The complete variable domain, with remaining parts taken from reference TRBV19 and TRBJ1-5, reads DGGITQSPKYLFRKEGQNVTLSCEQNLNHDAMYWYRQDPGQGLRLIYYSQIVNDFQKGDIAEGYSVSREKKESFPLTVTSAQKNPTAFYLCASSPGAHSNQPQHFGDGTRLSIL.

The V and J genes are TRBV11-2 and TRBJ2-3, with 7 bases aligning to TRBD1. J was trimmed by 2 bases and V by 8 bases; bases with no gene match: 19. The V gene's germline CDR1 is SGHAT and CDR2 FQNNGV. This CDR3 comprises 18 residues. CDR3 bases: TGTGCCAGCGAGCTCGGGGACAGTTCCCAGCATAACACAGATACGCAGTATTTT. It is translated as CASELGDSSQHNTDTQYF. Variable domain in full (rest from reference TRBV11-2 and TRBJ2-3): EAGVAQSPRYKIIEKRQSVAFWCNPISGHATLYWYQQILGQGPKLLIQFQNNGVVDDSQLPKDRFSAERLKGVDSTLKIQPAKLEDSAVYLCASELGDSSQHNTDTQYFGPGTRLTVL.